This TCR beta chain stems from a study of Ad26.COV2.S vaccination and SARS-CoV-2 variants. Concerning this clone: The antigen remains undetermined.

Repertoires were generated with immunoSEQ multiplex PCR, while TCRdb's copy carries only in-frame clones and drops some. The top ten clones hold 3.6% of a sample with 350,000 to 500,000 clones, roughly 90% of them seen once. The treatment is: roughly 18 received Ad26.COV2.S at low or high dose, single or two shots; about 5 received placebo; per-sample allocation not given. Collection of samples fell on day 63 after the first vaccine or placebo injection. Germline CDR1 and CDR2: SGHRS and YFSETQ. The CDR3 extends over 21 amino acids. V shed 4 bases and J shed 0 bases, with 29 bases lying between them. Regarding the study as a whole: Vaccinated and placebo-treated recipients had similar non-spike TCR breadth.

The chain joins TRBV5-1 to TRBJ1-5; D is unclear. This material consisted of peripheral blood, taken in a trial of Ad26.COV2.S vaccine versus placebo. The clonotype was recovered from a person aged 18 to 59 who received the Ad26.COV2.S COVID-19 vaccine or a placebo. The CDR3 loop is CASSNTTFRLEFVYSNQPQHF. The CDR3 DNA follows: TGCGCCAGCAGCAACACCACTTTTCGCCTCGAATTCGTCTATAGCAATCAGCCCCAGCATTTT.